Listed below are T cell receptor beta chains from one sample, sequenced in a study of control samples from healthy donors and cancer patients. Data came from immunoSEQ multiplex PCR; TCRdb stores just in-frame clones and leaves some out. The table has some 100,000 clones, 85% to 95% seen once; the top ten hold 8%. Sequenced input: blood. The receptors stem from a man younger than 35 in good health. Each CDR3 is given with its conserved first and last residue. A D gene is named only where the DNA matches it firmly.

>TRBJ1-5|.|TRBV15
CATSRDGVNQPQHF
TGTGCCACCAGCAGAGATGGAGTAAATCAGCCCCAGCATTTT
>TRBJ2-3|.|TRBV3-1/TRBV3-2
CASSQLADTQYF
TGTGCCAGCAGCCAACTAGCAGATACGCAGTATTTT
>TRBJ1-2|.|TRBV12-3/TRBV12-4
CASSIRAPNGYTF
TGTGCCAGCAGTATCCGGGCCCCGAATGGCTACACCTTC
>TRBJ2-7|.|TRBV27
CASRTRDIGLHEQYF
TGTGCCAGCAGAACCCGGGACATTGGTCTCCACGAGCAGTACTTC
>TRBJ1-5|.|TRBV29-1
CSVSGDSGGNQPQHF
TGCAGCGTTTCGGGAGATTCAGGGGGCAATCAGCCCCAGCATTTT
>TRBJ2-7|.|TRBV27
CASSLRLDSYEQYF
TGTGCCAGCAGTTTACGGTTAGACTCCTACGAGCAGTACTTC
>TRBJ1-6|.|TRBV27
CASSLGWDNSPLHF
TGTGCCAGCAGTTTAGGATGGGATAATTCACCCCTCCACTTT
>TRBJ1-3|.|TRBV3-1/TRBV3-2
CASSQDLGGIEHTIYF
TGTGCCAGCAGCCAAGATCTGGGAGGGATCGAGCACACCATATATTTT
>TRBJ1-6|TRBD1|TRBV19
CASSTRTRGPDSPLHF
TGTGCCAGTAGTACACGTACCAGGGGGCCCGATTCACCCCTCCACTTT
>TRBJ2-4|TRBD2|TRBV7-9
CASSPTSGWGIQYF
TGTGCCAGCAGCCCCACTAGCGGCTGGGGCATTCAGTACTTC
>TRBJ2-7|.|TRBV7-9
CASSDQGRTEQYF
TGTGCCAGCAGCGACCAGGGACGGACAGAGCAGTACTTC
>TRBJ2-3|TRBD2|TRBV9
CASSPMGLGVADTQYF
TGTGCCAGCAGCCCGATGGGACTAGGGGTCGCAGATACGCAGTATTTT
>TRBJ1-5|.|TRBV19
CASSSPRGSNQPQHF
TGTGCCAGTAGTAGCCCCAGGGGAAGCAATCAGCCCCAGCATTTT
>TRBJ1-2|.|TRBV7-9
CASWGIYGYTF
TGTGCCAGCTGGGGAATCTATGGCTACACCTTC
>TRBJ1-4|.|TRBV10-3
CAISVDGNEKLFF
TGTGCCATCAGTGTGGACGGGAATGAAAAACTGTTTTTT
>TRBJ1-3|TRBD1|TRBV19
CASIPDRVSTGNTIYF
TGTGCCAGTATCCCGGACAGGGTCTCGACTGGAAACACCATATATTTT
>TRBJ2-7|.|TRBV5-4
CASSLGQEQYF
TGTGCCAGCAGCTTGGGGCAGGAGCAGTACTTC
>TRBJ2-7|.|TRBV19
CASSPPGYPYYEQYF
TGTGCCAGTAGCCCACCTGGGTATCCATACTACGAGCAGTACTTC
>TRBJ2-1|TRBD2|TRBV7-9
CASSLGTSGLYNEQFF
TGTGCCAGCAGCTTGGGGACTAGCGGGCTCTACAATGAGCAGTTCTTC